This TCR beta chain was sequenced in a study of T cell responses to AZD1222 COVID-19 vaccine. Here immunoSEQ multiplex PCR was the method, and the copy in TCRdb shows in-frame clones only, minus some. This table holds 150,000 to 200,000 clones, around 92% found once. The ends lost 5 bases at V and 3 bases at J; junction bases unmatched: 8. This CDR3 contains 15 residues. Per the germline V gene, CDR1 is GTSNPN and CDR2 is SVGIG (reference sequence). Both about-4-week and about-12-week second-dose recipients were combined. A note on this clone: Its target is not known.

Study-wide points: Only six people who got AZD1222 tested seropositive at baseline. CD4 TCRs associated with vaccination spanned spike, dominating at 160-218 and 743-854. Among spike-specific TCRs, nearly half reportedly target unmutated variant regions.

This specimen consisted of peripheral blood, obtained 28 days after the second AZD1222 dose. This TCR came from an adult who received the AZD1222 COVID-19 vaccine. This rearrangement joins TRBV30 to TRBJ1-4; 8 bases map to TRBD1. This CDR3 reads CAWGQGISANEKLFF. The DNA of the CDR3 is TGTGCCTGGGGACAGGGTATTTCGGCTAATGAAAAACTGTTTTTT.